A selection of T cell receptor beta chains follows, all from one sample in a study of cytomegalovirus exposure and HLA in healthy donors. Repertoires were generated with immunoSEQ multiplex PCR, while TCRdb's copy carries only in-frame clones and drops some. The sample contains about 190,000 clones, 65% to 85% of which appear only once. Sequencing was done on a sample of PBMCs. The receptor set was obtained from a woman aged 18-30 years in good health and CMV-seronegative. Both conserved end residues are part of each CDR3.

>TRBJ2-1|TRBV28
CASSLSGLEPYNEQFF
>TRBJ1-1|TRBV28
CASSLSGLLNTEAFF
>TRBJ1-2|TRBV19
CASSPREFRYGYTF
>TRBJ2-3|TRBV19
CASSSPGSPHTQYF
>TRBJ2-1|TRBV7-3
CASSPGLAGLGEQFF
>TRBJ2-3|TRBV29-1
CSVDRVRGSTDTQYF
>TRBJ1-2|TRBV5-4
CASSRQGRGDGYTF
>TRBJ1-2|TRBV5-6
CASSLHTAGGYTF
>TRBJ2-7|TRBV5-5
CASSHPDRGQGREQYF
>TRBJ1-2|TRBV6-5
CASSYSSVNRGDGYTF
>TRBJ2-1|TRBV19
CASSSGRGNEQFF
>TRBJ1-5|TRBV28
CASSLLGGVQPQHF
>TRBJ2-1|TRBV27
CASSRSGYNEQFF
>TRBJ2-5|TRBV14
CASSQDPRRGGLYGETQYF
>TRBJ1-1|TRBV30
CAWIGWAESTEAFF
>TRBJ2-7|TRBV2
CASSDDRGYEQYF
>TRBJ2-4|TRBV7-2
CASSLVYRGKNIQYF
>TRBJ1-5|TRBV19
CASSPQGLGNQPQHF
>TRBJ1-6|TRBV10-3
CAISEPIREPGQKNSALHF
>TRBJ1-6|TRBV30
CAWSVGPGGNSPLHF
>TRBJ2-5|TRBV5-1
CASSYQGQQETQYF
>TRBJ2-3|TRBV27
CASSLSGGTDTQYF
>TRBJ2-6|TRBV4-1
CASSQAPGGSGANVLTF
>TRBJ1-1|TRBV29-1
CSGGTGVNTEAFF
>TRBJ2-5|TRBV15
CATSRDGGWTGHQETQYF
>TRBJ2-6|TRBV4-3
CASRVVDRAGSGANVLTF
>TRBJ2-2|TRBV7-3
CASSFDRGDTGELFF
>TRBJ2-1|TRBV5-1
CASSLSQDSYNEQFF